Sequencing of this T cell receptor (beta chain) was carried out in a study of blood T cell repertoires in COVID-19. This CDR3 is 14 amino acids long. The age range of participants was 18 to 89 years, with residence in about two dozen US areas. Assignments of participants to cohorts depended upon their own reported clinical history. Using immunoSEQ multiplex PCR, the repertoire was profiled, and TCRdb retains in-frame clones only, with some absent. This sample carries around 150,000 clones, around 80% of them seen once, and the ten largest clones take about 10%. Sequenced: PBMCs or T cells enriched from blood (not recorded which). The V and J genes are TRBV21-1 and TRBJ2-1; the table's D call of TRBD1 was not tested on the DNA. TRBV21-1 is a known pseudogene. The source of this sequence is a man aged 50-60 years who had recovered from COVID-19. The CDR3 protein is CASKTAGLSYEQFF. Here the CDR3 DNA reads TGTGCCAGCAAAACGGCAGGGTTATCATATGAGCAGTTCTTC.